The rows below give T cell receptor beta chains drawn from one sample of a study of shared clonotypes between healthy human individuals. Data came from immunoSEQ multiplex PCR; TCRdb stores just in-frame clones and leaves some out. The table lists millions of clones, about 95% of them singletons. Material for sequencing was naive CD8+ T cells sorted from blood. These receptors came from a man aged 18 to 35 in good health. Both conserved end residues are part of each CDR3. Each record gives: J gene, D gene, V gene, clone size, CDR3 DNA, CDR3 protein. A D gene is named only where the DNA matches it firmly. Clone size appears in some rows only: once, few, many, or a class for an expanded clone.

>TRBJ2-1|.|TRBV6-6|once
TGTGCCAGCAGTCGGACGGGGGGCTCTTACAATGAGCAGTTCTTC
CASSRTGGSYNEQFF
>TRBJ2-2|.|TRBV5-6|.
TGTGCCAGCAGCTTGGAGGGGCAGGGTGGCACCGGGGAGCTGTTTTTT
CASSLEGQGGTGELFF
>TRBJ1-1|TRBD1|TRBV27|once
TGTGCCAGCAGTTCCCCCGGACAGGGAGTACCTGAAGCTTTCTTT
CASSSPGQGVPEAFF
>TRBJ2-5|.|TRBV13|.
TGTGCCAGCAGCTATTGGGGGGAGACCCAGTACTTC
CASSYWGETQYF
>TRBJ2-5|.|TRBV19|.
TGTGCCAGTAGTAGAGACTTCGAAGAGACCCAGTACTTC
CASSRDFEETQYF
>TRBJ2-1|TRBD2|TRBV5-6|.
TGTGCCAGCAGTTTCAGCGGGAGAGCCAATGAGCAGTTCTTC
CASSFSGRANEQFF
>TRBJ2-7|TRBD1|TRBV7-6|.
TGTGCCAGCAGCTTAGGTGGGGACAGCTCCTACGAGCAGTACTTC
CASSLGGDSSYEQYF
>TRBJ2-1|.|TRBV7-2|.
TGTGCCAGCAGCTTAGATCTGGGGGTCGCTTACAATGAGCAGTTCTTC
CASSLDLGVAYNEQFF
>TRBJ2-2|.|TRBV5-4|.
TGTGCCAGCAGCCCCGGACGGAGTAACACCGGGGAGCTGTTTTTT
CASSPGRSNTGELFF
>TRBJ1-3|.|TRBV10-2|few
TGCGCCAGCACCGAGGGTGGAAACACCATATATTTT
CASTEGGNTIYF
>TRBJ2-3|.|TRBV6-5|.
TGTGCCAGCAGTTACTCCGGGTTCACAGATACGCAGTATTTT
CASSYSGFTDTQYF
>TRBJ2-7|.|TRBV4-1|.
TGCGCCAGCAGCCAAGATAGCAGCTACGAGCAGTACTTC
CASSQDSSYEQYF
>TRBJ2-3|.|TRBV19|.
TGTGCCAGTAGTCTCGCGGGTTGGGCAGATACGCAGTATTTT
CASSLAGWADTQYF
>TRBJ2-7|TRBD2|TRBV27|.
TGTGCCAGCAGCCGCACTAGCGCCCGCTCCTACGAGCAGTACTTC
CASSRTSARSYEQYF
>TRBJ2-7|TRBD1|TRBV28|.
TGTGCCAGCAGTGGGACAGGGAGCCCCTACGAGCAGTACTTC
CASSGTGSPYEQYF
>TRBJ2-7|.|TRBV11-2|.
TGTGCCAGCAGCTTAGCCCCCCACAGGACCTCCTACGAGCAGTACTTC
CASSLAPHRTSYEQYF
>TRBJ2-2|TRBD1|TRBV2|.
TGTGCCAGCAGTGAATTTGGACAGGGGGCAACCGGGGAGCTGTTTTTT
CASSEFGQGATGELFF
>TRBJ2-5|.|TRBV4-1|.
TGCGCCAGCAGCCAAGATTCTCGAGGGAGGCCAGAGACCCAGTACTTC
CASSQDSRGRPETQYF
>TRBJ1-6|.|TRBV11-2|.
TGTGCCAGCAGCTTTGGGTGGGGAAATTCACCCCTCCACTTT
CASSFGWGNSPLHF
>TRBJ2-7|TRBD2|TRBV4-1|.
TGCGCCAGCAGCCAAGATCGGAATTGGGGTAGCGGGGTCGCCTACGAGCAGTACTTC
CASSQDRNWGSGVAYEQYF
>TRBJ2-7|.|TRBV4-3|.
TGCGCCAGCAGCCAAGGACTAAAATACGAGCAGTACTTC
CASSQGLKYEQYF
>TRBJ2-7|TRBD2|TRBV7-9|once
TGTGCCAGCAGCTTACTAGCGGGAGGCTCCTACGAGCAGTACTTC
CASSLLAGGSYEQYF
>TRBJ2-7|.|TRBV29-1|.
TGCAGCGTTTTAAGGGGAAGCTACGAGCAGTACTTC
CSVLRGSYEQYF
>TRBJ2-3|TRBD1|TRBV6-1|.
TGTGCCAGCAGTGATCCTCAGGGGGCTCGCGGCACAGATACGCAGTATTTT
CASSDPQGARGTDTQYF
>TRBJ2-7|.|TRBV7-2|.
TGTGCCAGCAGCCTCGGGACGCAGTACGAGCAGTACTTC
CASSLGTQYEQYF
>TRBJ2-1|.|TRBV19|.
TGTGCCAGTAGTATCGCGGCGAGCTCCTACAATGAGCAGTTCTTC
CASSIAASSYNEQFF
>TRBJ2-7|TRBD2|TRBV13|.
TGTGCCAGCAGCTTAGCGGGGGGTGTCGACGAGCAGTACTTC
CASSLAGGVDEQYF
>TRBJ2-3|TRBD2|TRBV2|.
TGTGCCAGCACGCCACTACGGGGGGGCACAGATACGCAGTATTTT
CASTPLRGGTDTQYF
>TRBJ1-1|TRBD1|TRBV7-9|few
TGTGCCAGCAGTGGGACAGGGTTTGATGAAGCTTTCTTT
CASSGTGFDEAFF
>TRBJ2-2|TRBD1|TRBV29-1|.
TGCAGCGTTTCCGGACAGGGATGGACCGGGGAGCTGTTTTTT
CSVSGQGWTGELFF
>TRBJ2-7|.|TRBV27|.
TGTGCCAGCAGCCCGACAGGACCCGTCTACGAGCAGTACTTC
CASSPTGPVYEQYF
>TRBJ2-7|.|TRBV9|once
TGTGCCAGCAGCGTATCAGGGAGAGTCCCTGCAGACGAGCAGTACTTC
CASSVSGRVPADEQYF
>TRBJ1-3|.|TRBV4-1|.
TGCGCCAGCAGCCAAGGTCCAGGCCTCTCTGGAAACACCATATATTTT
CASSQGPGLSGNTIYF
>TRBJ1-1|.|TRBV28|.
TGTGCCAGCAGTATGGGCGAGGTGCTTAACACTGAAGCTTTCTTT
CASSMGEVLNTEAFF
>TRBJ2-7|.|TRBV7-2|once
TGTGCCAGCAGCTTGTGGGAGGGGGCTGGAGAGCAGTACTTC
CASSLWEGAGEQYF
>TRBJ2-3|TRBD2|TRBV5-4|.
TGTGCCAGCAGCTCGCCGGGACTAGCGACGACGGATACGCAGTATTTT
CASSSPGLATTDTQYF
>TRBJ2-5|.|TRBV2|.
TGTGCCAGCTTCTCCGGCCTGAGCCCAGAGACCCAGTACTTC
CASFSGLSPETQYF
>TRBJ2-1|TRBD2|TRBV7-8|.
TGTGCCAGCAGCGCCCCGGCGGGGGGTTGGGATGAGCAGTTCTTC
CASSAPAGGWDEQFF